The 31 T cell receptor beta chains presented below share a single source sample, sequenced in a study of CD8+CD57+ T cells in acquired aplastic anemia. Before being chosen for sequencing, patients had shown CD8+CD57+ cell expansion by flow cytometry. Genomic DNA constituted the template upon which TCR beta VDJ and CDR3 profiling was performed. TCRdb recomputed calls from the reads with MiXCR, one row per CDR3 protein. The data hold more than 150,000 distinct CDR3 sequences, with approximately 48% observed a single time. Specimen: sorted CD4+, CD8+, or CD8+CD57+ T cells (not recorded which) from PBMCs. The receptor set was obtained from a human donor with aplastic anemia.

This rearrangement joins TRBV7-2 to TRBJ2-1; weak D call: TRBD2 (5 bases). The length of the CDR3 is 14 residues. V lost 0 bases, J lost 9 bases, and 12 bases lay in between. Germline CDR1 SGHTA, CDR2 FQGNSA. DNA for the CDR3: TGTGCCAGCAGCTTAGCCCAACTAGTGGGTGAGCAGTTCTTC. Amino acids: CASSLAQLVGEQFF.

The chain links TRBV19 to TRBJ1-5; D not resolved. V gave up 6 bases and J gave up 4 bases, with 16 bases separating them. Germline lookup yields CDR1 LNHDA and CDR2 SQIVND (reference sequence). This CDR3 comprises 15 residues. The CDR3 sequence is CASRKEKRENQPQHF. The CDR3, as DNA: TGTGCCAGTAGGAAGGAAAAGAGGGAGAATCAGCCCCAGCATTTT.

The sample holds many counts of this clonotype. The gene calls are TRBV7-6 and TRBJ2-3, with D unclear. Germline loops: CDR1 SGHVS, CDR2 FNYEAQ. This CDR3 has 16 residues. With 0 bases removed from V and 5 bases from J, the gap between germline ends came to 15 bases. The CDR3 protein is CASSLADGRTRDTQYF. CDR3 nucleotide sequence: TGTGCCAGCAGCTTAGCGGACGGCAGAACCCGAGATACGCAGTATTTT.

This clonotype was detected many times. This chain links TRBV2 with TRBJ1-5; D not certain. Germline V gives CDR1 SNHLY, CDR2 FYNNEI. This CDR3 spans 14 amino acids. Trimming pared 3 bases from V and 6 bases from J, leaving 12 bases between. The CDR3 sequence: CASSEGRTLQPQHF. Here the CDR3 DNA reads TGTGCCAGCAGTGAGGGCAGAACACTTCAGCCCCAGCATTTT.

This clonotype was counted at least ten times. The chain links TRBV6-1 to TRBJ1-5; TRBD1 matches at 7 bases. V lost 3 bases, J lost 2 bases, and 7 bases stayed unmatched. This CDR3 region has 16 residues. The germline V gene encodes CDR1 MNHNS and CDR2 SASEGT. As DNA, the CDR3 is TGTGCCAGCAGTGAGGTGGGCACAGGGGGCAATCAGCCCCAGCATTTT. It yields the protein CASSEVGTGGNQPQHF.

This clonotype appeared many times. V gene TRBV7-8 combines with J gene TRBJ2-1, with 9 nucleotides matching TRBD2. In germline, CDR1 is SGHVS, CDR2 FQNEAQ. The CDR3 spans 17 residues. J lost 5 bases, V lost 0 bases, and 8 bases had no gene match. The CDR3 coding sequence is TGTGCCAGCAGCTTAGCCTGGACTAGCGTGGACGACAATGAGCAGTTCTTC. Translated: CASSLAWTSVDDNEQFF.

In its sample, this clonotype was seen many times. The chain carries TRBV10-3 and TRBJ1-2; tentatively, D is TRBD1 (5 bases). Germline CDR1 is ENHRY and CDR2 is SYGVKD. The CDR3 loop spans 13 amino acids. The V and J ends lost 8 bases and 8 bases respectively, with 18 bases between them. CDR3 nucleotide sequence: TGTGCCATCGGAGCAGGGAATGATGAAGGCTACACCTTC. Residues: CAIGAGNDEGYTF.

The V and J genes are TRBV20-1 and TRBJ2-7, with TRBD1 as a possible D gene (6 bases). The germline gives CDR1 DFQATT, CDR2 SNEGSKA (reference sequence). This CDR3 spans 13 amino acids. With 8 bases removed from V and 2 bases from J, the gap between germline ends came to 16 bases. This CDR3 reads CSLTGTPPYEQYF. In nucleotides, the CDR3 is TGCAGTCTCACCGGGACACCGCCCTACGAGCAGTACTTC.

As to this clonotype: The junction departs from the called germline gene at one end, perhaps through a read error. J is TRBJ1-2 and V is TRBV10-3, with a tentative D call TRBD1 (5 bases). CDR3 length: 15 residues. The germline CDR1 and CDR2 sequences are ENHRY and SYGVKD. CDR3 sequence reads: CAISESRGYNYGYTF. The CDR3 coding sequence is TGTGCCATCAGTGAGTCGCGGGGGTATAACTACGGCTACACCTTC.

The CDR3 spells CASRGNNEQFF. The CDR3 nucleotides are TGTGCCAGCAGAGGGAACAATGAGCAGTTCTTC. The chain is built from TRBV25-1 and TRBJ2-1, with unresolved D. The CDR3 has 11 residues. Germline values: CDR1 MGHDK, CDR2 SYGVNS. With 6 bases removed from V and 5 bases from J, the gap between germline ends came to 5 bases.

The table lists this clonotype with a few counts. With a much larger clone just one base away, this may be a read error. The chain uses TRBV12-3 or TRBV12-4 and TRBJ2-5; 11 positions agree with TRBD2. The CDR3 covers 15 residues. The CDR3 is CAISLGLAGGETQYF. The CDR3 nucleotides read TGTGCCATCAGTTTAGGGCTAGCGGGGGGAGAGACCCAGTACTTC.

This clonotype was recorded many times. The chain uses TRBV5-6 and TRBJ1-2; 8 positions agree with TRBD1. Unmatched junction bases numbered 4, after V lost 4 bases and J lost 5 bases. The germline gives CDR1 SGHDT, CDR2 YYEEEE. This CDR3 spans 13 amino acids. CDR3 protein: CASSLGTGYGYTF. The DNA of the CDR3 is TGTGCCAGCAGCCTCGGGACAGGTTATGGCTACACCTTC.

The chain has TRBV10-3 and TRBJ1-3; D uncertain. With 6 bases removed from V and 4 bases from J, the gap between germline ends came to 7 bases. The CDR3 loop spans 12 amino acids. CDR1 and CDR2 from the germline V gene are ENHRY and SYGVKD. The CDR3 sequence is CAIRSEGNTIYF. The CDR3 DNA is TGTGCCATCAGGAGTGAAGGAAACACCATATATTTT.

This clonotype was observed many times. The chain links TRBV10-1 to TRBJ2-2; 8 bases fit TRBD2. Trimming cost V 5 bases and J 6 bases; bases outside gene matches: 5. Germline V CDR1 and CDR2: WNHNN, SYGVQD (reference sequence). This CDR3 is 14 amino acids long. CDR3 nucleotides: TGCGCCAGCAGTCGGACGGGGGGGCCCGGGGAGCTGTTTTTT. Its protein product is CASSRTGGPGELFF.

In its sample, this clonotype was seen once. The chain links TRBV18 to TRBJ1-6; 8 positions match TRBD1. CDR1 KGHSH and CDR2 LQKENI come from the germline V gene. The CDR3 runs 15 residues. The V segment lost 3 bases and the J segment 10 bases; nucleotides outside the gene matches: 8. In nucleotides, the CDR3 is TGTGCCAGCTCACCTGGACAGGGTACTAACTCACCCCTCCACTTT. The encoded protein is CASSPGQGTNSPLHF.

This clonotype was seen a few times. The CDR3 protein is CASSLGANPTDTQYF. The CDR3 coding sequence is TGTGCCAGCAGCTTAGGGGCGAATCCCACAGATACGCAGTATTTT. The chain carries TRBV13 and TRBJ2-3; unclear D gene. V lost 0 bases and J lost 2, with 9 bases in between. Germline V CDR1 and CDR2: PRHDT, FYEKMQ (reference sequence). The CDR3 has 15 amino acids.

The V gene is TRBV10-1, the J gene TRBJ2-4; 7 bases agree with TRBD2. The CDR3 spans 12 residues. The germline CDR1 and CDR2 sequences are WNHNN and SYGVQD (reference sequence). With 8 bases clipped from V and 7 bases from J, the junction kept 5 bases outside the gene matches. The CDR3 DNA reads as TGCGCCAGCCAGGCCGGGGGGAACATTCAGTACTTC. As protein: CASQAGGNIQYF.

The chain has TRBV20-1 and TRBJ2-3; perhaps TRBD2 as D (6 bases). CDR3 length: 14 residues. Germline CDR1 is DFQATT and CDR2 is SNEGSKA (reference sequence). V was clipped by 3 bases and J by 3 bases, with 13 bases between them. The CDR3 reads CSARGLGGTDTQYF. CDR3 in DNA: TGCAGTGCTAGGGGGTTAGGAGGGACAGATACGCAGTATTTT.

The rearrangement links TRBV6-4 to TRBJ2-3, with 8 bases aligning to TRBD2. The CDR3 runs 15 residues. The V gene's germline CDR1 is MRHNA and CDR2 SNTAGT. The J segment lost 1 base and the V segment lost 0 bases, leaving 0 bases of the junction unmatched. CDR3 region: CASSDSSGGTDTQYF. CDR3 nucleotide sequence: TGTGCCAGCAGTGACTCTAGCGGGGGCACAGATACGCAGTATTTT.

This clonotype occurred once. The rearrangement uses TRBV6-1 and TRBJ2-7; D not certain. The germline V and J ends were trimmed by 7 bases and 3 bases, with 10 bases remaining between them. Germline CDR1 and CDR2: MNHNS and SASEGT. The CDR3 is 12 residues long. The CDR3 spells CASTQQGYEQYF. Here the CDR3 DNA reads TGTGCCAGCACCCAACAAGGCTACGAGCAGTACTTC.

In this sample, this clonotype turned up many times. For the CDR3, the DNA is TGTGCCAGCAGTCCTGCGGGGGTCACGAACACCGGGGAGCTGTTTTTT. It translates to CASSPAGVTNTGELFF. The chain is built from TRBV5-5 and TRBJ2-2; 7 nucleotides line up with TRBD2. Germline CDR1 SGHKS, CDR2 YYEKEE (reference sequence). CDR3 length: 16 residues. Trimming removed 5 bases from V and 0 bases from J; junction bases left unmatched: 7.

This chain connects TRBV10-2 to TRBJ2-1, with no clear D. The germline V gene has CDR1 WSHSY and CDR2 SAAADI. There are 15 residues in the CDR3. V was shortened by 6 bases and J by 3 bases, with 15 bases between the two germline ends. Here the CDR3 DNA reads TGCGCCAGCAGCTTCACGCGGCCCAACTACAATGAGCAGTTCTTC. This sequence encodes CASSFTRPNYNEQFF.

This sequence joins TRBV7-6 and TRBJ2-1; the D gene could be TRBD1 or TRBD2 (5 bases each). This CDR3 has 13 residues. The germline V gene has CDR1 SGHVS and CDR2 FNYEAQ. CDR3 sequence: CVLGEEGGDEQFF. CDR3 DNA sequence: TGTGTCCTAGGGGAAGAGGGTGGCGATGAGCAGTTCTTC. Full variable domain (remainder filled in from reference TRBV7-6 and TRBJ2-1): GAGVSQSPRYKVTKRGQDVALRCDPISGHVSLYWYRQALGQGPEFLTYFNYEAQQDKSGLPNDRFSAERPEGSISTLTIQRTEQRDSAMYRCVLGEEGGDEQFFGPGTRLTVL.

This clonotype was seen at least ten times. V is TRBV5-1 and J is TRBJ2-7; 13 nucleotides agree with TRBD2. Germline assignment: CDR1 SGHRS and CDR2 YFSETQ. The ends lost 5 bases at V and 1 base at J; junction bases unmatched: 15. The CDR3 has 19 amino acids. The CDR3 reads CASRRGYGLAGDSSYEQYF. In DNA, the CDR3 is TGCGCCAGCAGGCGGGGGTATGGACTAGCGGGGGATTCGTCCTACGAGCAGTACTTC.

This clonotype was seen at least ten times. The chain has TRBV6-1 and TRBJ2-7, with D tentatively TRBD1 or TRBD2 (6 bases each). Germline-derived CDR1 and CDR2 are MNHNS and SASEGT. V lost 6 bases, J lost 5 bases, and 17 bases lay in between. This CDR3 has 14 amino acids. The DNA of the CDR3 is TGTGCCAGCAGCCTACAGGGAGGAATCGACGAGCAGTACTTC. This encodes CASSLQGGIDEQYF.

The chain has TRBV20-1 and TRBJ2-7, with 7 bases aligning to TRBD1. Germline V gene data show CDR1 as DFQATT and CDR2 as SNEGSKA (reference sequence). V shed 5 bases and J 2 bases; nucleotides not matched to a gene: 15. There are 16 residues in the CDR3. Here the CDR3 reads CSAGDFGQAAPYEQYF. The CDR3 nucleotides are TGCAGTGCTGGGGATTTCGGACAGGCTGCCCCCTACGAGCAGTACTTC.

The genes are TRBV25-1 and TRBJ2-7; 8 nucleotides line up with TRBD1. Per the germline V gene, CDR1 is MGHDK and CDR2 is SYGVNS. Trimming took 7 bases from V and 4 from J; bases not matched to a gene: 9. CDR3 length equals 14 residues. CDR3 loop: CASNQETGAYEQYF. As DNA, the CDR3 is TGTGCCAGCAACCAGGAGACAGGGGCTTACGAGCAGTACTTC.

The rearrangement joins TRBV2 to TRBJ2-5; D is possibly TRBD2 (6 bases). Germline CDR1 reads SNHLY; CDR2 reads FYNNEI. The CDR3 sequence is 11 residues long. DNA of the CDR3: TGTGCTATAGCGGCCCAAGAGACCCAGTACTTC. This sequence encodes CAIAAQETQYF.

V and J are TRBV30 and TRBJ1-1, with D tentatively TRBD1 (5 bases). V lost 2 bases, J lost 2 bases, and 12 bases lay in between. In germline, CDR1 is GTSNPN, CDR2 SVGIG (reference sequence). The CDR3 consists of 14 residues. CDR3 residues: CAWSFGTENTEAFF. DNA of the CDR3: TGTGCCTGGAGTTTCGGGACGGAAAACACTGAAGCTTTCTTT. Complete variable domain (other parts from reference TRBV30 and TRBJ1-1): SQTIHQWPATLVQPVGSPLSLECTVEGTSNPNLYWYRQAAGRGLQLLFYSVGIGQISSEVPQNLSASRPQDRQFILSSKKLLLSDSGFYLCAWSFGTENTEAFFGQGTRLTVV.

Regarding this clonotype: A much larger clone sits a single nucleotide away, making a read error possible. The chain recombines TRBV29-1 with TRBJ2-7; 9 bases agree with TRBD1. J was trimmed by 5 bases and V by 6 bases; bases with no gene match: 8. Per the germline V gene, CDR1 is SQVTM and CDR2 is ANQGSEA. The CDR3 covers 13 residues. CDR3 residues: CSVDPGQGDEQYF. DNA of the CDR3: TGCAGCGTCGACCCGGGACAGGGTGACGAGCAGTACTTC.

This clonotype appeared a few times. This may arise from a read error, as a much more abundant clone is one base away. The J gene is TRBJ1-6, the V gene TRBV6-1, with TRBD1 matching over 7 bases. The germline CDR1 and CDR2 sequences are MNHNS and SASEGT. The CDR3 has 13 residues. After removal of 7 bases from V and 11 bases from J, the junction contained 8 bases not matched to a gene. CDR3 amino acids: CASKGGARAPLHF. The CDR3 region has the DNA TGTGCCAGCAAAGGGGGCGCGAGGGCACCCCTCCACTTT.